This is a list of T cell receptor beta chains from one sample in a study of T cells after yellow fever vaccination. MiXCR was run by TCRdb on the 5' RACE reads, yielding one entry per CDR3 protein. This sample has some 250,000 distinct CDR3 sequences; more than 3.5% occur once, and the top ten carry around 19%. The specimen comprised PBMCs, sampled 15 days after the yellow fever booster vaccination. All receptors come from a man between 18 and 29 years old who received the YFV17D yellow fever vaccine. CDR3s include the opening cysteine and the closing phenylalanine or tryptophan. The D gene is left open where the match is weak. Clone size is not always given. Where it is, it says once, few, many or a class for expanded clones.

clone size: few; J gene: TRBJ2-5; V gene: TRBV5-1; D gene: TRBD2; CDR3 protein: CATSRGGAPQETQYF; CDR3 DNA: TGCGCCACCAGTCGGGGGGGAGCTCCCCAAGAGACCCAGTACTTC
clone size: NA; J gene: TRBJ1-1; V gene: TRBV3-1; D gene: TRBD1; CDR3 protein: CASSQTQGVRRTEAFF; CDR3 DNA: TGTGCCAGCAGCCAAACACAGGGGGTAAGGCGGACTGAAGCTTTCTTT
clone size: many; J gene: TRBJ2-4; V gene: TRBV7-2; D gene: NA; CDR3 protein: CASSLKPGDKYF; CDR3 DNA: TGTGCCAGCAGCTTAAAGCCCGGGGACAAGTACTTC
clone size: NA; J gene: TRBJ1-1; V gene: TRBV29-1; D gene: NA; CDR3 protein: CSVGRRNAEAFF; CDR3 DNA: TGCAGCGTTGGTCGGAGGAACGCTGAAGCTTTCTTT
clone size: many; J gene: TRBJ2-7; V gene: TRBV7-3; D gene: NA; CDR3 protein: CASSLSAGPYEQYF; CDR3 DNA: TGTGCCAGCAGCTTATCAGCGGGCCCCTACGAGCAGTACTTC
clone size: many; J gene: TRBJ1-1; V gene: TRBV12-3/TRBV12-4; D gene: NA; CDR3 protein: CASSSGTLGAFF; CDR3 DNA: TGTGCCAGCAGTTCCGGGACTCTAGGAGCTTTCTTT
clone size: many; J gene: TRBJ2-5; V gene: TRBV5-6; D gene: TRBD2; CDR3 protein: CASSFPGQTSPYF; CDR3 DNA: TGTGCCAGCAGCTTCCCCGGTCAGACTAGCCCGTACTTC
clone size: few; J gene: TRBJ2-5; V gene: TRBV20-1; D gene: NA; CDR3 protein: CSAASVPRRGRLETQYF; CDR3 DNA: TGCAGTGCCGCTAGTGTCCCGCGGCGGGGTCGGCTAGAGACCCAGTACTTC
clone size: many; J gene: TRBJ2-2; V gene: TRBV12-3/TRBV12-4; D gene: TRBD1; CDR3 protein: CARLTGTDTPGELFF; CDR3 DNA: TGTGCCAGGTTAACCGGGACAGATACCCCCGGGGAGCTGTTTTTT
clone size: many; J gene: TRBJ1-2; V gene: TRBV7-3; D gene: TRBD1; CDR3 protein: CASSGITGGGYTF; CDR3 DNA: TGTGCCAGCAGCGGAATTACAGGGGGCGGCTACACCTTC
clone size: many; J gene: TRBJ1-1; V gene: TRBV5-1; D gene: NA; CDR3 protein: CASSLWQGLVNTEVFF; CDR3 DNA: TGCGCCAGCAGCTTGTGGCAGGGGCTGGTCAACACTGAAGTTTTCTTT
clone size: many; J gene: TRBJ2-1; V gene: TRBV10-3; D gene: TRBD1; CDR3 protein: CAIRGTDSYNEQFF; CDR3 DNA: TGTGCCATCAGAGGGACAGACTCCTACAATGAGCAGTTCTTC
clone size: many; J gene: TRBJ2-5; V gene: TRBV12-3/TRBV12-4; D gene: NA; CDR3 protein: CASSLAPLETQYF; CDR3 DNA: TGTGCCAGCAGTTTAGCCCCCTTGGAGACCCAGTACTTC
clone size: few; J gene: TRBJ1-4; V gene: TRBV7-6; D gene: NA; CDR3 protein: CASSLNRGDEKLFF; CDR3 DNA: TGTGCCAGCAGCTTAAACCGGGGGGATGAAAAACTGTTTTTT
clone size: many; J gene: TRBJ1-3; V gene: TRBV7-9; D gene: NA; CDR3 protein: CASSLASYSGNTIYF; CDR3 DNA: TGTGCCAGCAGCTTAGCGTCATACTCTGGAAACACCATATATTTT
clone size: NA; J gene: TRBJ2-7; V gene: TRBV20-1; D gene: NA; CDR3 protein: CSASRGGGIAYEQYF; CDR3 DNA: TGCAGTGCCTCCCGAGGCGGCGGTATTGCCTACGAGCAGTACTTC